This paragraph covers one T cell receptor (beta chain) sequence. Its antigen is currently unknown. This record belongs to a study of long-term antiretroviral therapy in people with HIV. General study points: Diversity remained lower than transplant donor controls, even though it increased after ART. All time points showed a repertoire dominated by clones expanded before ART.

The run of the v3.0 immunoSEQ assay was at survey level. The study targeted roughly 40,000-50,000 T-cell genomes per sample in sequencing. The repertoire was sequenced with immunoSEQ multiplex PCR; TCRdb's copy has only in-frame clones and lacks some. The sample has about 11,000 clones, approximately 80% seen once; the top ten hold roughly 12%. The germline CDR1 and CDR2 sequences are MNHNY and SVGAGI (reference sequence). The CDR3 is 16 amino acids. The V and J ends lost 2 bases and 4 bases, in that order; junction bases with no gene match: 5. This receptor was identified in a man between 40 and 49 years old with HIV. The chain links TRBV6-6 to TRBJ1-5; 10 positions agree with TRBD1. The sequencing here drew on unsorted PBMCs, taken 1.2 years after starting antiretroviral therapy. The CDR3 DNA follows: TGTGCCAGCAGTTACCTCGGGACAGGGGATAATCAGCCCCAGCATTTT. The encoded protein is CASSYLGTGDNQPQHF.